There are many counts of the clone carrying this TCR beta chain. The V gene's germline CDR1 is DFQATT and CDR2 SNEGSKA (reference sequence). There are 16 residues in the CDR3. The ends were cut back, 0 bases at V and 4 bases at J, with 17 bases in the middle. Unique molecular identifiers were incorporated when the TCRbeta library was constructed. Each CDR3 protein gets one entry after TCRdb re-called the PCR reads with MiXCR. The table has approximately 400,000 distinct CDR3 sequences, roughly 10% seen once. The data were taken from a study of T-cell reconstitution after alpha-beta-depleted transplantation in children.

The chain couples TRBV20-1 to TRBJ2-3, with D perhaps matching TRBD2 (6 bases). The sample in question was PBMCs from the stem cell graft donor, obtained from the stem cell graft. The sequence came from a human donor who donated a stem cell graft to a child with acute myeloid leukemia. For the CDR3, the DNA is TGCAGTGCTAGAGATCCGGGACCGACGGGGGCAGATACGCAGTATTTT. The encoded protein is CSARDPGPTGADTQYF.